Listed below are T cell receptor beta chains from one sample, sequenced in a study of cytomegalovirus exposure and HLA in healthy donors. Produced via immunoSEQ multiplex PCR; TCRdb's table is partial and in-frame only. The sample carries some 220,000 clones, about 93% recorded once. Sequenced material: PBMCs. The receptors were sampled from a woman aged 18 to 35 in good health and CMV-seronegative. The CDR3 runs from the conserved cysteine through the conserved F or W. Fields, in order: CDR3 DNA, CDR3 protein, J gene, clone size, D gene, V gene. The D gene is left open where the match is weak. Size values are once, few and many counts, or a class for expanded clones, and some rows have none.

CDR3 DNA: TGTGCCAGCAGCTTGGGGACAGCTGGAAACACCATATATTTT
CDR3 protein: CASSLGTAGNTIYF
J gene: TRBJ1-3
clone size: .
D gene: TRBD1
V gene: TRBV7-9

CDR3 DNA: TGTGCCAGTAGGGGGACAGGGGGCAATCAGCCCCAGCATTTT
CDR3 protein: CASRGTGGNQPQHF
J gene: TRBJ1-5
clone size: .
D gene: TRBD1
V gene: TRBV19

CDR3 DNA: TGTGCCAGCAGTGAAGTGGGACTAGCGGACGAGCAGTACTTC
CDR3 protein: CASSEVGLADEQYF
J gene: TRBJ2-7
clone size: once
D gene: TRBD2
V gene: TRBV2

CDR3 DNA: TGTGCCTGGAGGGACAGACACTATGGCTACACCTTC
CDR3 protein: CAWRDRHYGYTF
J gene: TRBJ1-2
clone size: .
D gene: .
V gene: TRBV30

CDR3 DNA: TGTGCCAGCAGTCGCGACAGGGAGAACACTGAAGCTTTCTTT
CDR3 protein: CASSRDRENTEAFF
J gene: TRBJ1-1
clone size: .
D gene: TRBD1
V gene: TRBV5-4

CDR3 DNA: TGTGCCAGCAGCTTTGCGGGAGGGCCGTCAGAGACCCAGTACTTC
CDR3 protein: CASSFAGGPSETQYF
J gene: TRBJ2-5
clone size: .
D gene: TRBD2
V gene: TRBV5-4

CDR3 DNA: TGTGCCAGCAGTTACGGAGGGCCCCCCTACGAGCAGTACTTC
CDR3 protein: CASSYGGPPYEQYF
J gene: TRBJ2-7
clone size: .
D gene: .
V gene: TRBV6-5

CDR3 DNA: TGTGCCAGCAGTTTGTTCAGGGTTGCCGGGGAGCTGTTTTTT
CDR3 protein: CASSLFRVAGELFF
J gene: TRBJ2-2
clone size: once
D gene: .
V gene: TRBV28

CDR3 DNA: TGTGCCAGCGGGGGGGGCGTCGATGGCTACACCTTC
CDR3 protein: CASGGGVDGYTF
J gene: TRBJ1-2
clone size: .
D gene: .
V gene: TRBV6-6

CDR3 DNA: TGCGCCAGCAGCTTGGAGGGACAGGGTACCGGAAACACCATATATTTT
CDR3 protein: CASSLEGQGTGNTIYF
J gene: TRBJ1-3
clone size: .
D gene: TRBD1
V gene: TRBV5-1

CDR3 DNA: TGTGCCAGCTCAAGGGGTTCGTATGGCTACACCTTC
CDR3 protein: CASSRGSYGYTF
J gene: TRBJ1-2
clone size: .
D gene: .
V gene: TRBV6-5

CDR3 DNA: TGTGCCAGCAGCTTGGCCGGCAGGCAGGGGGAGACCCAGTACTTC
CDR3 protein: CASSLAGRQGETQYF
J gene: TRBJ2-5
clone size: .
D gene: .
V gene: TRBV5-6

CDR3 DNA: TGCGCCAGCAGCCTTCGACAGGACGTCTCGGCTGAAGCTTTCTTT
CDR3 protein: CASSLRQDVSAEAFF
J gene: TRBJ1-1
clone size: .
D gene: .
V gene: TRBV4-1

CDR3 DNA: TGTGCCAGCAGTTCCCCGAGCACAGATACGCAGTATTTT
CDR3 protein: CASSSPSTDTQYF
J gene: TRBJ2-3
clone size: .
D gene: .
V gene: TRBV28

CDR3 DNA: TGCGCCAGCAGCCCTAAGGACAGTCTCTATGGCTACACCTTC
CDR3 protein: CASSPKDSLYGYTF
J gene: TRBJ1-2
clone size: once
D gene: .
V gene: TRBV4-1

CDR3 DNA: TGTGCCAGCAGTCTACGACGGCCGGGACAGGGCCCAGATACGCAGTATTTT
CDR3 protein: CASSLRRPGQGPDTQYF
J gene: TRBJ2-3
clone size: .
D gene: TRBD1
V gene: TRBV27

CDR3 DNA: TGTGCCAGCAGTTTACTTACTAGCGGGGGGGAGGGTTACGAGCAGTACTTC
CDR3 protein: CASSLLTSGGEGYEQYF
J gene: TRBJ2-7
clone size: .
D gene: TRBD2
V gene: TRBV27

CDR3 DNA: TGTGCCAGCAGCCAATCAGGGGATTCACCCCTCCACTTT
CDR3 protein: CASSQSGDSPLHF
J gene: TRBJ1-6
clone size: .
D gene: .
V gene: TRBV14